A single sample gave rise to the 13 T cell receptor beta chains below, sequenced in a study of early T cells in non-severe SARS-CoV-2 infection (dated by TCRdb to about 2021). The method was 5' RACE. Sequencing was carried out with a NextSeq 500. TCRdb's own reprocessing of the public reads used fastp at Q25 and MiXCR and kept productive beta chains. All rows with the same CDR3 protein become a single entry with the most common DNA and genes. Recorded for this sample are around 81,000 distinct CDR3 sequences; 11% to 15% of them occurred a single time. The ten largest clones capture about 10% of the sample. Material: whole blood. The receptors originated from an adult who was a healthcare worker with PCR-confirmed SARS-CoV-2 infection or an uninfected control (not recorded which).

This clonotype was found many times. The chain carries TRBV5-4 and TRBJ1-1, with D possibly being TRBD1 (6 bases). V lost 4 bases to trimming and J lost 5 bases, with 24 bases between them. CDR1 and CDR2 (germline): SGHNT, YYREEE (reference sequence). This CDR3 has 17 amino acids. The CDR3 loop is CASSPPRGVISGTEAFF. In DNA form, the CDR3 reads TGTGCCAGCAGCCCCCCTAGGGGGGTAATAAGTGGAACTGAAGCTTTCTTT.

This clonotype was detected many times. The CDR3 here is CASSLAPNQPQHF. CDR3 in DNA: TGTGCCAGCAGCTTGGCTCCCAATCAGCCCCAGCATTTT. The chain links TRBV5-6 to TRBJ1-5; D uncertain. V lost 0 bases and J 3 bases, leaving 4 bases between the germline ends. This CDR3 has 13 amino acids. The germline V gene encodes CDR1 SGHDT and CDR2 YYEEEE.

This clonotype was counted at least ten times. V usage is TRBV6-5 and J usage is TRBJ2-3; maybe TRBD2 (5 bases). This CDR3 comprises 14 residues. Trimming took 6 bases from V and 0 from J, leaving 10 bases between them. Germline CDR1 reads MNHEY; CDR2 reads SVGAGI. The CDR3 loop reads CASSSGPSTDTQYF. As DNA, the CDR3 is TGTGCCAGCAGCAGCGGCCCCAGCACAGATACGCAGTATTTT.

The chain combines TRBV9 with TRBJ1-1; D not resolved. Germline V CDR1 and CDR2: SGDLS, YYNGEE. The CDR3 extends over 13 amino acids. The germline V and J ends were trimmed by 4 bases and 5 bases, with 12 bases remaining between them. CDR3 loop: CASSRLEGTEAFF. CDR3 nucleotide sequence: TGTGCCAGCAGCCGCCTAGAAGGGACTGAAGCTTTCTTT. The full variable domain, rest sourced from reference TRBV9 and TRBJ1-1, is DSGVTQTPKHLITATGQRVTLRCSPRSGDLSVYWYQQSLDQGLQFLIQYYNGEERAKGNILERFSAQQFPDLHSELNLSSLELGDSALYFCASSRLEGTEAFFGQGTRLTVV.

The sample holds many counts of this clonotype. J is TRBJ1-1 and V is TRBV6-6; 7 bases align to TRBD1. This CDR3 has 16 residues. The V gene end was trimmed by 5 bases and the J gene end by 0 bases; junction bases not matched to a gene: 9. Germline loops: CDR1 MNHNY, CDR2 SVGAGI (reference sequence). DNA of the CDR3: TGTGCCAGCAGTCTACGACAGGGTAGAATGAACACTGAAGCTTTCTTT. This encodes CASSLRQGRMNTEAFF.

This clonotype was seen more than once but under ten times. The V gene is TRBV6-6, the J gene TRBJ2-7; 8 positions agree with TRBD1. CDR3 length equals 12 residues. The germline V gene has CDR1 MNHNY and CDR2 SVGAGI (reference sequence). The V and J ends lost 10 bases and 6 bases, in that order; junction bases with no gene match: 8. Written as DNA, the CDR3 is TGTGCCACTAGGACAGGGAGTTCCGAGCAGTACTTC. The encoded protein is CATRTGSSEQYF.

This clonotype came up many times. The rearrangement uses TRBV20-1 and TRBJ1-5; D unresolved. The CDR3 loop spans 14 amino acids. V shed 2 bases and J shed 0 bases, with 8 bases lying between them. Germline CDR1 DFQATT, CDR2 SNEGSKA (reference sequence). The CDR3 protein is CSARPSNSNQPQHF. Written as DNA, the CDR3 is TGCAGTGCTAGACCCAGCAATAGCAATCAGCCCCAGCATTTT.

The rearrangement uses TRBV6-2 or TRBV6-3 and TRBJ1-2; no clear D gene. CDR1 is MNHEY, CDR2 SVGEGT, per germline. The V end was cut by 7 bases, the J end by 5 bases, with 14 bases between. The CDR3 extends over 13 amino acids. The CDR3 region has the DNA TGTGCCAGCACCCCCCAAACCTCATATGGCTACACCTTC. It specifies CASTPQTSYGYTF.

This clonotype was found a few times. This chain uses TRBV20-1 with TRBJ2-1, with 7 bases aligning to TRBD2. The CDR3 is 15 amino acids. The junction had 10 bases not matched to a gene; V was cut back by 4 bases and J by 4 bases. Looked up from germline, CDR1 is DFQATT and CDR2 is SNEGSKA (reference sequence). The CDR3 here is CSATRRGVMYNEQFF. The CDR3 nucleotides read TGCAGTGCTACCCGCCGGGGGGTCATGTACAATGAGCAGTTCTTC.

This clonotype showed up many times. This rearrangement joins TRBV6-5 to TRBJ2-1; D remains unclear. Germline V gives CDR1 MNHEY, CDR2 SVGAGI. The V and J ends lost 7 bases and 7 bases respectively, with 17 bases between them. CDR3 size: 14 residues. In nucleotides, the CDR3 is TGTGCCAGCACCGAGGAGTTAGGTGGAAATGAGCAGTTCTTC. This encodes CASTEELGGNEQFF.

This clonotype was seen only a few times. The rearrangement uses TRBV7-8 and TRBJ1-2; D call uncertain. The germline V and J ends were trimmed by 2 bases and 10 bases, with 11 bases remaining between them. The germline V gene has CDR1 SGHVS and CDR2 FQNEAQ. The CDR3 consists of 12 residues. The CDR3 reads CASSLSDFDYTF. CDR3 DNA sequence: TGTGCCAGCAGCTTATCGGATTTCGACTACACCTTC.

CDR3 sequence reads: CASSRPESYNSPLHF. The DNA of the CDR3 is TGTGCCAGCAGCCGGCCGGAGTCCTATAATTCACCCCTCCACTTT. This chain connects TRBV7-2 to TRBJ1-6; the D is unclear. The CDR3 totals 15 residues. The germline gives CDR1 SGHTA, CDR2 FQGNSA. Trimming removed 5 bases from V and 1 base from J, with 9 bases in between.

In the case of this clonotype: The germline gene is not matched at one end of the junction; a read error may be the cause. The chain carries TRBV24-1 and TRBJ2-1; D unresolved. This CDR3 has 13 amino acids. Germline CDR1 and CDR2: KGHDR and SFDVKD. The CDR3 DNA follows: TGTGCCACCAGTGATCCTCCCAACAAGGAGCAGTTCTTC. This gives the protein CATSDPPNKEQFF.